The subject of this entry is one TCR beta chain. Its target is unknown. Method: immunoSEQ multiplex PCR; TCRdb's copy keeps in-frame clones and lacks some. The sample lists about 60,000 clones, about 90% occurring once. The CDR3 has 13 amino acids. The V gene's germline CDR1 is GTSNPN and CDR2 SVGIG (reference sequence). With 0 bases clipped from V and 5 bases from J, the junction kept 1 base outside the gene matches. The sample originates from a study of OX40 agonist ivuxolimab in advanced cancers. Across the study: Ivuxolimab, which patients received intravenously every 2 weeks, was dosed at 0.01 to 10 mg/kg.

Points from the study as a whole: At doses 0.1 to 3.0 mg/kg, CD4+ and CD8+ clones expanded.

This material consisted of CD4+ or CD8+ T cells sorted from blood, taken in a trial of the OX40 agonist ivuxolimab. The clonotype originates from an adult with an advanced solid tumor such as melanoma, head and neck, liver or kidney cancer. This sequence joins TRBV30 and TRBJ2-5; the match to TRBD2 covers 9 bases. CDR3 sequence (DNA): TGTGCCTGGAGTGTTAGCGGGAGCGAGACCCAGTACTTC. It encodes CAWSVSGSETQYF.